This T cell receptor beta chain stems from a study of patients with pleural tuberculosis. Each CDR3 protein gets one entry after TCRdb re-called the reads with MiXCR. Found here are some 48,000 distinct CDR3 sequences, around 6.7% of them singletons; the top ten hold roughly 17%. V was cut by 5 bases and J by 3 bases, with 6 bases left in between. CDR1 SGHAT and CDR2 FQDESV come from the germline V gene (reference sequence). The CDR3 is 12 amino acids. In this sample, this clonotype turned up many times. The chain joins TRBV11-1 to TRBJ2-3; D gene ambiguous. The receptor was derived from a human donor with pleural tuberculosis. CDR3 sequence reads: CASSHQTDTQYF. In DNA form, the CDR3 reads TGTGCCAGCAGCCATCAGACAGATACGCAGTATTTT.